These 22 T cell receptor beta chains originate from one sample sequenced in a study of shared clonotypes between healthy human individuals. Only in-frame clones appear in the TCRdb table, and some are missing; sequencing was by immunoSEQ multiplex PCR. The table records a few million clones, more than 80% of them present only once. Sequenced input: naive CD4+ T cells sorted from blood. Subset meaning: CD45RA+ positively selected. The receptors derive from a man aged 18 to 30 in good health.

The rearrangement links TRBV2 to TRBJ1-1, with 10 positions matching TRBD1. CDR1 is SNHLY, CDR2 FYNNEI, per germline. The CDR3 is 16 amino acids. Trimming removed 6 bases from V and 7 bases from J; junction bases left unmatched: 14. The CDR3 nucleotides are TGTGCCAGCAGCCCCGATGTGGGGACAGGGGTTGGTGAAGCTTTCTTT. Translating it yields CASSPDVGTGVGEAFF. The full variable domain, completed using reference TRBV2 and TRBJ1-1, is EPEVTQTPSHQVTQMGQEVILRCVPISNHLYFYWYRQILGQKVEFLVSFYNNEISEKSEIFDDQFSVERPDGSNFTLKIRSTKLEDSAMYFCASSPDVGTGVGEAFFGQGTRLTVV.

The V call is TRBV18, the J call TRBJ1-5; 8 nucleotides agree with TRBD1. J was trimmed by 1 base and V by 3 bases; bases with no gene match: 8. The CDR3 has 17 residues. The germline V gene encodes CDR1 KGHSH and CDR2 LQKENI. DNA for the CDR3: TGTGCCAGCTCACCGAGGGAGACAGGGGTCAGCAATCAGCCCCAGCATTTT. Translation gives CASSPRETGVSNQPQHF.

The rearrangement joins TRBV18 to TRBJ2-5; D gene unclear. The length of the CDR3 is 13 residues. CDR1 and CDR2 (germline): KGHSH, LQKENI. V lost 1 base and J lost 4, with 7 bases in between. The CDR3 region is CASSPLAPETQYF. The CDR3 bases are TGTGCCAGCTCACCACTCGCGCCAGAGACCCAGTACTTC.

This chain links TRBV9 with TRBJ2-7, with 9 bases aligning to TRBD1. Germline-derived CDR1 and CDR2 are SGDLS and YYNGEE. The CDR3 is 15 amino acids. Unmatched junction bases numbered 7, after V lost 0 bases and J lost 6 bases. DNA for the CDR3: TGTGCCAGCAGCGTAGGTGGGACAGGGATGAGCGAGCAGTACTTC. This sequence encodes CASSVGGTGMSEQYF. Based on the CDR3 plus reference TRBV9 and TRBJ2-7, the full variable domain is DSGVTQTPKHLITATGQRVTLRCSPRSGDLSVYWYQQSLDQGLQFLIQYYNGEERAKGNILERFSAQQFPDLHSELNLSSLELGDSALYFCASSVGGTGMSEQYFGPGTRLTVT.

As to this clone: The identical CDR3 is also encoded by other nucleotide sequences in the sample. The chain couples TRBV4-1 to TRBJ2-7, with 9 nucleotides matching TRBD1. CDR1 is MGHRA and CDR2 is YSYEKL in the germline V gene. The junction had 2 bases not matched to a gene; V was cut back by 3 bases and J by 2 bases. The CDR3 length is 14 residues. The CDR3 here is CASSQYRGPYEQYF. The CDR3 DNA reads as TGCGCCAGCAGCCAGTACAGGGGGCCCTACGAGCAGTACTTC.

The chain carries TRBV5-1 and TRBJ2-3; possibly TRBD2 for D (5 bases). Germline V gene lookup returns CDR1 SGHRS and CDR2 YFSETQ. Trimming took 0 bases from V and 3 from J, leaving 14 bases between them. The CDR3 spans 16 residues. DNA for the CDR3: TGCGCCAGCAGCTTGGAGCCCGGCGGGTCTACAGATACGCAGTATTTT. This codes for CASSLEPGGSTDTQYF.

The chain joins TRBV15 to TRBJ1-5, with D unresolved. Germline CDR1 reads LNHNV; CDR2 reads YYDKDF (reference sequence). The V and J ends lost 0 bases and 4 bases respectively, with 7 bases between them. The CDR3 is 14 residues long. As DNA, the CDR3 is TGTGCCACCAGCAGAGATCAAGGGAATCAGCCCCAGCATTTT. Translating it yields CATSRDQGNQPQHF.

V usage is TRBV6-1 and J usage is TRBJ2-2; the D call may be TRBD1 or TRBD2 (5 bases each). The CDR3 length is 14 residues. CDR1 is MNHNS and CDR2 is SASEGT in the germline V gene. V lost 6 bases and J lost 1, with 9 bases in between. CDR3 nucleotides: TGTGCCAGCAGAAATGGGGGGAACACCGGGGAGCTGTTTTTT. It translates to CASRNGGNTGELFF.

V usage is TRBV5-6 and J usage is TRBJ1-6, with TRBD1 as a possible D gene (5 bases). V was shortened by 2 bases and J by 7 bases, with 10 bases between the two germline ends. This CDR3 contains 14 residues. Germline-derived CDR1 and CDR2 are SGHDT and YYEEEE. CDR3 nucleotide sequence: TGTGCCAGCAGCTTAAGGGGTATCAATTCACCCCTCCACTTT. It encodes CASSLRGINSPLHF.

This chain uses TRBV11-2 with TRBJ2-7; 7 bases agree with TRBD1. The CDR3 is made up of 17 amino acids. Germline V CDR1 and CDR2: SGHAT, FQNNGV. The ends lost 5 bases at V and 2 bases at J; junction bases unmatched: 15. The CDR3 region is CASSPGTVDSRTYEQYF. DNA of the CDR3: TGTGCCAGCAGCCCTGGGACAGTGGACAGCCGCACCTACGAGCAGTACTTC. Based on the CDR3 plus reference TRBV11-2 and TRBJ2-7, the full variable domain is EAGVAQSPRYKIIEKRQSVAFWCNPISGHATLYWYQQILGQGPKLLIQFQNNGVVDDSQLPKDRFSAERLKGVDSTLKIQPAKLEDSAVYLCASSPGTVDSRTYEQYFGPGTRLTVT.

This chain connects TRBV28 to TRBJ1-2; D ambiguous. Between the trimmed V and J ends, which lost 6 bases and 5 bases, there was a span of 13 bases. The CDR3 has 13 residues. Germline lookup yields CDR1 MDHEN and CDR2 SYDVKM. The CDR3 loop is CASRLDGDYGYTF. CDR3 in DNA: TGTGCCAGCAGACTGGACGGCGATTATGGCTACACCTTC.

In nucleotides, the CDR3 is TGTGCCAGCTCACAAGGGGGAAGGGGCTCCTACGAGCAGTACTTC. Its protein is CASSQGGRGSYEQYF. This chain connects TRBV18 to TRBJ2-7; weak D call: TRBD1 (6 bases). The ends were cut back, 4 bases at V and 0 bases at J, with 13 bases in the middle. Germline CDR1 is KGHSH and CDR2 is LQKENI. This CDR3 is built from 15 residues.

J is TRBJ1-2 and V is TRBV5-6; 10 bases fit TRBD1. Germline V gene lookup returns CDR1 SGHDT and CDR2 YYEEEE. The CDR3 spans 14 residues. V lost 5 bases and J lost 8; bases outside the gene matches: 9. CDR3 residues: CASRSTGGSDGYTF. The CDR3 DNA is TGTGCCAGCAGGTCGACAGGGGGCTCGGACGGCTACACCTTC.

The chain has TRBV5-3 and TRBJ2-2, with D perhaps given as TRBD1 or TRBD2 (5 bases each). TRBV5-3 is an open reading frame whose function is uncertain. This CDR3 contains 15 residues. Trimming removed 4 bases from V and 1 base from J, with 11 bases in between. In DNA form, the CDR3 reads TGTGCCAGAAGCCCCGGGACGGGGAACACCGGGGAGCTGTTTTTT. This codes for CARSPGTGNTGELFF.

This clone was seen just once. CDR3 sequence (DNA): TGCGCCAGCAGCCTTCTCAACGGGACAGGGTACTTC. It yields the protein CASSLLNGTGYF. The chain uses TRBV4-1 and TRBJ2-5; TRBD1 agrees at 8 bases. Germline lookup yields CDR1 MGHRA and CDR2 YSYEKL. The CDR3 spans 12 residues. The V gene end was trimmed by 4 bases and the J gene end by 13 bases; junction bases not matched to a gene: 8.

The chain couples TRBV7-2 to TRBJ2-3; perhaps TRBD2 as D (6 bases). Germline CDR1 SGHTA, CDR2 FQGNSA. CDR3 size: 16 residues. V was pared by 1 base and J by 2 bases, with 13 bases between. The CDR3 DNA sequence: TGTGCCAGCAGCTTAGGCCCAGCGGACTACACAGATACGCAGTATTTT. It encodes CASSLGPADYTDTQYF.

The chain recombines TRBV14 with TRBJ1-3; D is unresolved. Deletions cut 0 bases from V and 0 bases from J, with 15 bases between. Germline-derived CDR1 and CDR2 are SGHDN and FVKESK. CDR3 length: 18 amino acids. CDR3 DNA: TGTGCCAGCAGCCAAGATCAGGTCAGGACCTCCTCTGGAAACACCATATATTTT. This translates into CASSQDQVRTSSGNTIYF. Full variable domain (remainder filled in from reference TRBV14 and TRBJ1-3): EAGVTQFPSHSVIEKGQTVTLRCDPISGHDNLYWYRRVMGKEIKFLLHFVKESKQDESGMPNNRFLAERTGGTYSTLKVQPAELEDSGVYFCASSQDQVRTSSGNTIYFGEGSWLTVV.

This sequence joins TRBV7-8 and TRBJ2-7; 7 bases fit TRBD1. The germline CDR1 and CDR2 sequences are SGHVS and FQNEAQ. The CDR3 totals 15 residues. After removal of 5 bases from V and 0 bases from J, the junction contained 7 bases not matched to a gene. The CDR3 here is CASSLGTALSYEQYF. CDR3 DNA sequence: TGTGCCAGCAGCCTGGGGACAGCTCTCTCCTACGAGCAGTACTTC.

CDR3 nucleotides: TGTGCCAGCAGCTTAGTGGGGGGTCGGCAGCCCCAGCATTTT. Protein product: CASSLVGGRQPQHF. The chain couples TRBV7-2 to TRBJ1-5, with D possibly TRBD1 on 5 matching bases. The germline gives CDR1 SGHTA, CDR2 FQGNSA. The V gene lost 1 base and the J gene lost 7 bases, with 11 bases spanning the gap. The CDR3 length is 14 residues.

The CDR3 spells CASSSRTGYETQYF. The CDR3 DNA is TGTGCCAGCAGCTCCCGGACAGGGTATGAGACCCAGTACTTC. The chain carries TRBV5-4 and TRBJ2-5, with TRBD1 matching 8 bases. Trimming removed 3 bases from V and 5 bases from J; junction bases left unmatched: 6. Germline CDR1 SGHNT, CDR2 YYREEE (reference sequence). This CDR3 has 14 residues.

The V gene is TRBV18, the J gene TRBJ1-3, with D maybe TRBD1 (6 bases). CDR3 length: 15 residues. Germline-derived CDR1 and CDR2 are KGHSH and LQKENI. Deletions cut 2 bases from V and 10 bases from J, with 18 bases between. CDR3 sequence (DNA): TGTGCCAGCTCACCAATCGCGGACAGTGCCGAGACCATATATTTT. As protein: CASSPIADSAETIYF.

This sequence joins TRBV2 and TRBJ1-2; 7 bases align to TRBD1. Germline-derived CDR1 and CDR2 are SNHLY and FYNNEI. V was pared by 2 bases and J by 8 bases, with 14 bases of the junction left unmatched. This CDR3 contains 16 residues. Here the CDR3 DNA reads TGTGCCAGCAGTGAAATTAGTCTTGGACAGGCTGGGGGCTACACCTTC. It encodes CASSEISLGQAGGYTF.